Shown below are 18 T cell receptor beta chains from a single sample sequenced in a study of blood T cell repertoires in COVID-19. The table came from immunoSEQ multiplex PCR; TCRdb's copy has only in-frame clones and leaves some out. The repertoire holds 150,000 to 200,000 clones, with 90% as singletons. The sequencing input was peripheral blood. These receptors were obtained from a man in his fifties or sixties with active or convalescent COVID-19.

The chain has TRBV3-1 (or the pseudogene TRBV3-2) and TRBJ1-1; D perhaps matches TRBD1 (6 bases). V dropped 0 bases and J dropped 5 bases, with 19 bases sitting between them. There are 17 residues in the CDR3. CDR1 and CDR2 (germline): LGHDT, YNNKEL (reference sequence). This chain's CDR3 is CASSQEINSGVRTEAFF. CDR3 DNA sequence: TGTGCCAGCAGCCAAGAAATCAACTCAGGGGTGAGGACTGAAGCTTTCTTT.

V is TRBV19 and J is TRBJ1-5; no clear D. V was trimmed by 3 bases and J by 0 bases, leaving 6 bases between them. The CDR3 spans 14 residues. CDR1 and CDR2 from the germline V gene are LNHDA and SQIVND (reference sequence). The CDR3 DNA sequence: TGTGCCAGTAGTATTTGGCATAGCAATCAGCCCCAGCATTTT. It specifies CASSIWHSNQPQHF.

This chain connects TRBV18 to TRBJ2-3, with TRBD2 matching 7 bases. The V and J ends lost 0 bases and 3 bases, in that order; junction bases with no gene match: 6. The germline V gene has CDR1 KGHSH and CDR2 LQKENI. The CDR3 length is 16 residues. The CDR3 loop is CASSPPRLAETDTQYF. The CDR3 DNA reads as TGTGCCAGCTCACCACCTCGGCTAGCGGAGACAGATACGCAGTATTTT. Using reference TRBV18 and TRBJ2-3 for the parts outside the CDR3, the full variable domain is NAGVMQNPRHLVRRRGQEARLRCSPMKGHSHVYWYRQLPEEGLKFMVYLQKENIIDESGMPKERFSAEFPKEGPSILRIQQVVRGDSAAYFCASSPPRLAETDTQYFGPGTRLTVL.

J is TRBJ2-1 and V is TRBV7-5; the table calls TRBD1, which could not be checked here. TRBV7-5 is shown as a pseudogene. The CDR3 contains 18 residues. Here the CDR3 DNA reads TGTGTCAGAAGATCACTACCCAGGGCCTCGTTCCTCTACAATGAGCAGTTCTTC. This gives the protein CVRRSLPRASFLYNEQFF.

The genes are TRBV5-6 and TRBJ1-4; 7 nucleotides agree with TRBD1. Trimming cost V 5 bases and J 9 bases; bases outside gene matches: 16. This CDR3 region has 16 residues. Per germline, CDR1 SGHDT and CDR2 YYEEEE. For the CDR3, the DNA is TGTGCCAGCAGTTCATTCACAGGGGCCCAATTTCAAAAACTGTTTTTT. Residues: CASSSFTGAQFQKLFF.

This sequence joins TRBV6-5 and TRBJ1-4; 7 bases agree with TRBD1. The CDR3 covers 14 residues. V gave up 4 bases and J gave up 7 bases; unmatched junction bases: 6. Germline-derived CDR1 and CDR2 are MNHEY and SVGAGI. The CDR3 DNA reads as TGTGCCAGCAGTTCCGGGACAGTGGTTGAAAAACTGTTTTTT. As protein: CASSSGTVVEKLFF.

The chain uses TRBV21-1 and TRBJ2-7; TRBD1 is the table's D call and was not checked against the DNA. TRBV21-1 represents a pseudogene. This CDR3 has 13 residues. In nucleotides, the CDR3 is TGTGCCAGCAGCAAAGACAGGGATCACGAGCAGTACTTC. Its protein is CASSKDRDHEQYF.

The genes are TRBV7-2 and TRBJ1-2; D is possibly TRBD1 (6 bases). V lost 7 bases, J lost 7 bases, and 19 bases lay in between. The CDR3 is 14 amino acids. Germline V gene data show CDR1 as SGHTA and CDR2 as FQGNSA. This chain's CDR3 is CASTDTPGQRGYTF. CDR3 nucleotide sequence: TGTGCCAGCACCGATACCCCAGGACAGCGTGGCTACACCTTC. The full variable domain, with the rest looked up from reference TRBV7-2 and TRBJ1-2, is GAGVSQSPSNKVTEKGKDVELRCDPISGHTALYWYRQSLGQGLEFLIYFQGNSAPDKSGLPSDRFSAERTGGSVSTLTIQRTQQEDSAVYLCASTDTPGQRGYTFGSGTRLTVV.

This chain uses TRBV28 with TRBJ2-6; D is unclear. Germline CDR1 MDHEN, CDR2 SYDVKM. The germline V and J ends were trimmed by 4 bases and 0 bases, with 7 bases remaining between them. The CDR3 extends over 15 amino acids. CDR3 DNA: TGTGCCAGCAGTTCCCCGGGCTCTGGGGCCAACGTCCTGACTTTC. Its translation is CASSSPGSGANVLTF.

The chain employs TRBV19 and TRBJ1-1, with 9 nucleotides matching TRBD1. Trimming cost V 3 bases and J 6 bases; bases outside gene matches: 5. Per the germline V gene, CDR1 is LNHDA and CDR2 is SQIVND (reference sequence). The CDR3 spans 14 residues. CDR3 in amino acids: CASSMGQGRAEAFF. As DNA, the CDR3 is TGTGCCAGTAGTATGGGACAGGGCCGGGCTGAAGCTTTCTTT.

On this clone: Germline is not matched at one junction end, which may reflect a read error. This chain uses TRBV10-2 with TRBJ1-3, with 9 bases that match TRBD1. The CDR3 has 14 amino acids. Germline CDR1 and CDR2: WSHSY and SAAADI. CDR3: CASGDRGTGNTIYF. In DNA form, the CDR3 reads TGCGCCAGCGGTGACAGGGGGACTGGAAACACCATATATTTT.

The V gene is TRBV28, the J gene TRBJ2-7; D is undetermined. Trimming shortened V by 7 bases and J by 4 bases, and 14 bases separated the two germline ends. Germline lookup yields CDR1 MDHEN and CDR2 SYDVKM. The CDR3 is 13 amino acids. The CDR3 loop is CASTINPQYEQYF. CDR3 nucleotide sequence: TGTGCCAGCACCATCAACCCACAGTACGAGCAGTACTTC.

Notes on this clone: This same CDR3 is encoded by further DNA sequences in the sample. The chain links TRBV6-5 to TRBJ1-2; D ambiguous. This CDR3 has 11 amino acids. V was cut by 6 bases and J by 1 base, with 3 bases left in between. Germline V CDR1 and CDR2: MNHEY, SVGAGI. CDR3 in DNA: TGTGCCAGCAGCAGTAACTATGGCTACACCTTC. Its translation is CASSSNYGYTF.

The V call is TRBV10-3, the J call TRBJ2-7; no clear D gene. The CDR3 covers 14 residues. Trimming shortened V by 3 bases and J by 0 bases, and 9 bases separated the two germline ends. The germline V gene has CDR1 ENHRY and CDR2 SYGVKD. For the CDR3, the DNA is TGTGCCATCAGTGATCAACTCCCCTCCTACGAGCAGTACTTC. Its protein product is CAISDQLPSYEQYF.

The chain carries TRBV10-3 and TRBJ2-5; no clear D gene. Germline-derived CDR1 and CDR2 are ENHRY and SYGVKD. Between the trimmed V and J ends, which lost 4 bases and 2 bases, there was a span of 8 bases. This CDR3 comprises 13 residues. CDR3 nucleotides: TGTGCCATCAGTGTATCCGGGCAAGAGACCCAGTACTTC. It yields the protein CAISVSGQETQYF.

The CDR3 loop reads CASSLVAWTGTGYTF. For the CDR3, the DNA is TGTGCCAGCAGCTTAGTAGCGTGGACAGGTACTGGCTACACCTTC. The V and J genes are TRBV11-2 and TRBJ1-2, with TRBD1 matching over 7 bases. From germline, CDR1 is SGHAT and CDR2 FQNNGV. The CDR3 length is 15 residues. The ends lost 1 base at V and 7 bases at J; junction bases unmatched: 9. The whole variable domain, filled in from reference TRBV11-2 and TRBJ1-2, reads EAGVAQSPRYKIIEKRQSVAFWCNPISGHATLYWYQQILGQGPKLLIQFQNNGVVDDSQLPKDRFSAERLKGVDSTLKIQPAKLEDSAVYLCASSLVAWTGTGYTFGSGTRLTVV.

This clone was detected once. This chain uses TRBV6-6 with TRBJ1-3, with D uncertain. Germline V gives CDR1 MNHNY, CDR2 SVGAGI (reference sequence). The CDR3 contains 15 residues. Trimming removed 5 bases at V and 0 bases at J, with 11 bases between. The CDR3 protein is CASSVEAFSGNTIYF. CDR3 sequence (DNA): TGTGCCAGCAGTGTAGAGGCTTTCTCTGGAAACACCATATATTTT.

This chain joins TRBV7-9 and TRBJ1-3, with 7 bases lining up with TRBD1. The CDR3 length is 16 residues. Trimming at V came to 4 bases and at J to 4 bases, leaving 10 bases not matched to a gene. CDR1 and CDR2 from the germline V gene are SEHNR and FQNEAQ (reference sequence). The CDR3 reads CASSSPTGRNGNTIYF. CDR3 coding DNA: TGTGCCAGCAGCTCCCCGACAGGGCGTAACGGAAACACCATATATTTT.